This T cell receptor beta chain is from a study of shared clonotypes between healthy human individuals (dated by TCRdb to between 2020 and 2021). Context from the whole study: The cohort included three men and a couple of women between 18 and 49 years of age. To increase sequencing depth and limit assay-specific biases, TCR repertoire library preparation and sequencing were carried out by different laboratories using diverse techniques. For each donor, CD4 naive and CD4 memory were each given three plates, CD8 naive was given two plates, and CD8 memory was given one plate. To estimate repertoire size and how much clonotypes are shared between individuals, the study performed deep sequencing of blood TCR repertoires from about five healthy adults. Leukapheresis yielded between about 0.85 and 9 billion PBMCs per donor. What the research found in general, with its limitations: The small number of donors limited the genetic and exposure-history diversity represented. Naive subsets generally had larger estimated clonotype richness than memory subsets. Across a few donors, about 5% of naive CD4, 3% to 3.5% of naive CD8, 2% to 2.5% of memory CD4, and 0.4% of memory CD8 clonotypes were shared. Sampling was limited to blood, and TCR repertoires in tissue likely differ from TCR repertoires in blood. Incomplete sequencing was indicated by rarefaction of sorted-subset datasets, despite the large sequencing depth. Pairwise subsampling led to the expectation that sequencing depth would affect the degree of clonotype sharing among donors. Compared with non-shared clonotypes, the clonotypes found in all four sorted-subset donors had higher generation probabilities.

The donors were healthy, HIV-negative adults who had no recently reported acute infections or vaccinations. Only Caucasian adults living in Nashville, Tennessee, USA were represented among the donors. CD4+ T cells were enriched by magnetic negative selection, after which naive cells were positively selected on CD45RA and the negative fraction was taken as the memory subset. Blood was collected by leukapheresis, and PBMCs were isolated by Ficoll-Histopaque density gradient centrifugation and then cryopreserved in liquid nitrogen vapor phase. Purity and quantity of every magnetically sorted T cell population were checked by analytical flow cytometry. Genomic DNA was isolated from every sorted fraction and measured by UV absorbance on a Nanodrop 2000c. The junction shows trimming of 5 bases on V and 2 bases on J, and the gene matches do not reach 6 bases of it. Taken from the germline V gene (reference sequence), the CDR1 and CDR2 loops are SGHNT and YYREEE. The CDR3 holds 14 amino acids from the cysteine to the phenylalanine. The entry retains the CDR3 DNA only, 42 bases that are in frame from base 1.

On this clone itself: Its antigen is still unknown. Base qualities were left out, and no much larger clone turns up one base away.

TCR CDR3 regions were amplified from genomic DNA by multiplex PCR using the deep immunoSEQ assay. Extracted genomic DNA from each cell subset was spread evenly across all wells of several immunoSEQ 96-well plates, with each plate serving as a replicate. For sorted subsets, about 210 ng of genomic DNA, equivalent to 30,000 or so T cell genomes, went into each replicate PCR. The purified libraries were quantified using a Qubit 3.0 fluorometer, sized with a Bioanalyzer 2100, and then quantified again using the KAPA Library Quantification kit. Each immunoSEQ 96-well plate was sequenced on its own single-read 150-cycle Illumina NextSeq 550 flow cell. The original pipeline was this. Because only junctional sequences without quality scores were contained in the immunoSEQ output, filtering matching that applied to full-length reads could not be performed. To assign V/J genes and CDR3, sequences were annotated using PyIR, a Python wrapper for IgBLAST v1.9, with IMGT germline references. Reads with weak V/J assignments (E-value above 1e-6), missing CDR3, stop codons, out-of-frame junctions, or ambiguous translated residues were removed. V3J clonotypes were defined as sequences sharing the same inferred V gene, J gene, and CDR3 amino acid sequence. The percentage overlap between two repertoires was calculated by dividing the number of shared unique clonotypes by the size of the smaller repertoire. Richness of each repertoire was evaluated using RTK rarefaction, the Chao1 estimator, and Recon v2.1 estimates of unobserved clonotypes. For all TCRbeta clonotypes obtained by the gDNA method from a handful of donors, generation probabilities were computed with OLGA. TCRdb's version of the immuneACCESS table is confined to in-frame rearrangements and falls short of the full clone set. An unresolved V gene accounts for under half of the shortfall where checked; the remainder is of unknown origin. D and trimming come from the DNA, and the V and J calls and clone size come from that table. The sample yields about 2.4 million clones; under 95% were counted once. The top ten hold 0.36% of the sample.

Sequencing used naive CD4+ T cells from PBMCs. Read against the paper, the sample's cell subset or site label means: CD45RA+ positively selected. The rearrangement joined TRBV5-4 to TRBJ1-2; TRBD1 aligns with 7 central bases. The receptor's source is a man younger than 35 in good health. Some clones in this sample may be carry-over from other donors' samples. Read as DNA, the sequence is TGTGCCAGCAGAGCAGGGGGATCGAACTATGGCTACACCTTC. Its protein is CASRAGGSNYGYTF.